This TCR beta chain was sequenced for a study of T cells in Graves' hyperthyroidism and ophthalmopathy. Study-level results: In the blood, most expanded thyroid clonotypes above 0.001 appeared as well.

Hyperthyroidism of Graves' type that showed no ophthalmopathy progression within 18 months was stable. Pregnant or lactating patients were excluded, as were those with uncontrolled infection or other autoimmune disease. Based on clinical symptoms, serum thyroxine and TRAb, thyroid ultrasound and orbital computed tomography, diagnoses were reached. The source material, RNA transcripts, was used to amplify TCR beta CDR3 regions. Researchers ran a first-round RT-PCR on the TCR CDR3 using the HTBI primer set. TCRdb redid the calling of the multiplex PCR reads with MiXCR, one entry per CDR3 protein. The data show under 550,000 distinct CDR3 sequences, approximately 15% seen once. Many counts were recorded for this clonotype. As yet, its antigen is unknown. The specimen sequenced was blood. This clonotype was obtained from a woman aged 18-30 years with Graves' hyperthyroidism.

In DNA, the CDR3 is TGTGCCATCAGTGAGTCCGGGGGCGGGAGTCTGACTGTGCAAGAGCAGTTCTTC. Translated: CAISESGGGSLTVQEQFF. This chain links TRBV10-3 with TRBJ2-1; possible D gene TRBD2, 7 bases. CDR3 length equals 18 residues. V gave up 0 bases and J gave up 10 bases, with 25 bases separating them. Germline-derived CDR1 and CDR2 are ENHRY and SYGVKD.